The clone carrying this T cell receptor beta chain was seen at least ten times. Template material for amplifying TCR beta CDR3 regions consisted of RNA transcripts. The HTBI primer set drove a first-round RT-PCR of the TCR CDR3. TCRdb used MiXCR to reprocess the multiplex PCR reads, holding one entry per CDR3 protein. This repertoire shows a few hundred thousand distinct CDR3 sequences, 15% to 17% found once; its top ten account for 7.7%. This entry comes from a study of T cells in Graves' hyperthyroidism and ophthalmopathy. Germline values: CDR1 MNHNS, CDR2 SASEGT. This CDR3 comprises 16 residues. V was pared by 7 bases and J by 2 bases, with 7 bases of the junction left unmatched.

The sequencing input was blood. The rearrangement uses TRBV6-1 and TRBJ2-6; TRBD2 matches at 8 bases. This sequence originates from a woman aged 18 to 35 with Graves' hyperthyroidism. CDR3 in amino acids: CASTPGGGAGANVLTF. The CDR3 DNA sequence: TGTGCCAGCACCCCGGGGGGGGGAGCTGGGGCCAACGTCCTGACTTTC.